This T cell receptor beta chain emerged from a study of T cell responses to AZD1222 COVID-19 vaccine listed by TCRdb under 2021. Context from the whole study: AZD1222 recipients with second doses at about 4 weeks or about 12 weeks were pooled, because spike-specific TCR depth and breadth did not differ between schedules. Enrollment into the trials was organized by age into subgroups of 18-55, 56-69 and 70-plus years, and those subgroups contained roughly 150, 30 and 60 TCR-sequenced participants, respectively. A total of 233 trial participants underwent TCR sequencing, of whom around 200 received two doses of AZD1222 and approximately 25 received two doses of the MenACWY control vaccine. General conclusions and limits of the study: Because no samples from the day 14 peak response were available, repertoires could be characterized only after the peak T cell response. Spike-specific TCR breadth and depth rose significantly after two AZD1222 doses compared with day 0 and with MenACWY recipients. In the small 56-69-year group, the increase in depth fell short of significance, most likely because of low power. The vaccine-associated CD4 TCRs covered the entire spike protein, and the dominant responses fell in regions 160-218 and 743-854. Conclusions about previously exposed vaccinees are limited because only a handful of AZD1222 recipients were SARS-CoV-2 seropositive at baseline. Participants were mostly white British, with more females than males. The authors suggested clonal diversity may have been underestimated. Reportedly, almost half of the unique spike-specific TCRs recognized epitopes lying outside the regions that are mutated in the B.1.351 and B.1.1.7 variants.

The CDR3 regions of human TCRbeta chains were subjected to immunosequencing. The study's own analysis went as follows. TCRs in the repertoires were compared against a reference library of SARS-CoV-2-specific TCRs that had been generated with the MIRA antigen-specificity platform. Breadth was defined as the fraction of unique TCRs that were SARS-CoV-2-associated, and depth was defined as the fraction of total T cells that were SARS-CoV-2-associated. Using the MIRA data, every spike-specific TCR was mapped to the spike region that the TCR reacted to and assigned to either a CD4 or a CD8 class. Log10-transformed breadth and depth values were compared by one-way ANOVA with Sidak's multiple comparisons tests. TCRdb took this table from immuneACCESS and kept in-frame rearrangements with V and J called. Such tables lack part of the clones; where checked against another copy, unresolved V genes explain under half of the gap, and the rest is unexplained. Clonal size and the V and J genes are those of that table, whereas D and trimming came from the DNA. In this sample the table shows some 170,000 clones, roughly 91% of which occur a single time. In total, the top ten clones hold 1.5% to 2% of the sample.

The time point label here, explained by the study, means: baseline before first vaccination. Vaccinee samples came from UK trials COV001 and COV002, including a single-blind randomized controlled phase 2/3 trial of AZD1222 (ChAdOx1 nCoV-19) in healthy adults. For TCRbeta chain sequencing, PBMC samples were collected from trial participants at day 0 and at day 28 after the second dose. Germline trimming amounts to 6 bases on V and 2 bases on J, with 4 as the count of junction bases outside the gene matches. The CDR3, cysteine through phenylalanine, is 15 amino acids long. Only CDR3 DNA is held: 45 bases, read in frame from base 1. Per the germline V gene, MNHEY is the CDR1 and SVGAGI is the CDR2. Concerning this clone: It has no known antigen specificity. No base quality values were provided; no much bigger clone lies one nucleotide off.

The chain joins TRBV6-5 to TRBJ1-5, and 10 bases in between align with TRBD1. The input for sequencing was peripheral blood, taken on day 0 of AZD1222 vaccination. The receptor comes from an adult in good health. The encoded CDR3 is CASSVDRGRNQPQHF. DNA sequence: TGTGCCAGCAGCGTAGACAGGGGGCGCAATCAGCCCCAGCATTTT.